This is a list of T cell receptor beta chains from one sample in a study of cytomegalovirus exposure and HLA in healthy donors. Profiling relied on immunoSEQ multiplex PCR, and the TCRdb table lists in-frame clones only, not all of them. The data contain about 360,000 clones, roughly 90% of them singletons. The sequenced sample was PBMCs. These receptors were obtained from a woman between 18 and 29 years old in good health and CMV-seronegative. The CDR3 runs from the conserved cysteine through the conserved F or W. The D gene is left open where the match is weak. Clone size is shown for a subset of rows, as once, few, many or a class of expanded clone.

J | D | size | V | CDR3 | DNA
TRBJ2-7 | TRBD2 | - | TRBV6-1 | CASSGGSGSFPGYEQYF | TGTGCCAGCAGTGGTGGTAGCGGGAGTTTCCCCGGGTACGAGCAGTACTTC
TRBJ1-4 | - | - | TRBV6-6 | CASSHNPGSRIEKLFF | TGTGCCAGCAGTCACAATCCGGGGAGCCGTATAGAAAAACTGTTTTTT
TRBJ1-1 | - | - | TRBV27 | CASSLYSLNTEAFF | TGTGCCAGCAGTTTATATAGTCTGAACACTGAAGCTTTCTTT
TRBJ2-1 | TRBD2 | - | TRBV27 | CASRMGLAGGVYNEQFF | TGTGCCAGCAGGATGGGACTAGCGGGAGGGGTCTACAATGAGCAGTTCTTC
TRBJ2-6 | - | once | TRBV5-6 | CASSGSRQGGSGANVLTF | TGTGCCAGCAGCGGGTCGAGGCAGGGCGGCTCTGGGGCCAACGTCCTGACTTTC
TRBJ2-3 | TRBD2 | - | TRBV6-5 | CASSYRTSGITDTQYF | TGTGCCAGCAGTTACAGGACTAGCGGGATCACAGATACGCAGTATTTT
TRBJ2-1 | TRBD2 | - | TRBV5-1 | CATKREGSDNEQFF | TGCGCCACTAAGCGGGAGGGTTCGGACAATGAGCAGTTCTTC
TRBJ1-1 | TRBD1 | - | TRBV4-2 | CASSRAGQENTEAFF | TGTGCCAGCAGCCGAGCGGGACAGGAGAACACTGAAGCTTTCTTT
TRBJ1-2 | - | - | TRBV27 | CASNNFPGNVYGYTF | TGTGCCAGCAACAATTTCCCGGGGAATGTGTATGGCTACACCTTC
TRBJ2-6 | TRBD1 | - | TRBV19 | CASREGTVGANVLTF | TGTGCCAGTAGAGAGGGGACAGTTGGGGCCAACGTCCTGACTTTC
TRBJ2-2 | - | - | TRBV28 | CASRITGIYGELFF | TGTGCCAGCAGGATCACAGGGATATACGGGGAGCTGTTTTTT
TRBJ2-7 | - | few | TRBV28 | CASREGRYEQYF | TGTGCCAGCAGAGAGGGCCGGTACGAGCAGTACTTC
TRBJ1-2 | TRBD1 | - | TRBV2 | CASSVISGGPFGYTF | TGTGCCAGCAGTGTGATCTCAGGGGGCCCCTTCGGCTACACCTTC
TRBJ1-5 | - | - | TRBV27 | CASSLLGQNQPQHF | TGTGCCAGCAGTCTCCTGGGACAAAATCAGCCCCAGCATTTT
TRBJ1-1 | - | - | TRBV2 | CASSVRGNTEAFF | TGTGCCAGCAGTGTAAGGGGGAACACTGAAGCTTTCTTT
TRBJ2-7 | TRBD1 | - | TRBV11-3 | CASSMLRGLRGSSYEQYF | TGTGCCAGCAGCATGTTGAGGGGGCTACGGGGTTCATCCTACGAGCAGTACTTC
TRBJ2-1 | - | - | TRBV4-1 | CASSQYPPDKSSYNEQFF | TGCGCCAGCAGCCAATATCCCCCGGACAAGAGCTCCTACAATGAGCAGTTCTTC
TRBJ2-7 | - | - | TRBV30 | CAWSGQASYEQYF | TGTGCCTGGAGCGGCCAGGCTTCCTACGAGCAGTACTTC
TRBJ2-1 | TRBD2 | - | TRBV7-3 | CASSLDAGVTNEQFF | TGTGCCAGCAGCTTAGACGCGGGAGTTACCAATGAGCAGTTCTTC
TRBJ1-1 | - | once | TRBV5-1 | CASQYGQLGGEAFF | TGCGCCAGCCAATACGGACAGTTAGGGGGTGAAGCTTTCTTT
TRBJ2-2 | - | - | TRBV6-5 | CASSYSNAVGTGELFF | TGTGCCAGCAGTTACTCGAATGCCGTCGGCACCGGGGAGCTGTTTTTT
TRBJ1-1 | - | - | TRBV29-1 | CGVWGRSGRVTEAFF | TGCGGGGTGTGGGGTCGGTCGGGGAGGGTCACTGAAGCTTTCTTT
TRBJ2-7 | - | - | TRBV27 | CASTPGSSYEQYF | TGTGCCAGCACCCCTGGGAGCTCCTACGAGCAGTACTTC
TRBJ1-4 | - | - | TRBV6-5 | CASSYNAGATNEKLFF | TGTGCCAGCAGTTACAATGCCGGAGCAACTAATGAAAAACTGTTTTTT
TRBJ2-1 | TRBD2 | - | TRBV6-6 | CASSPERGGYNEQFF | TGTGCCAGCAGCCCCGAGCGGGGGGGATACAATGAGCAGTTCTTC
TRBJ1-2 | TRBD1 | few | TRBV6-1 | CASRRDRGYGYTF | TGTGCCAGCAGACGGGACAGGGGCTATGGCTACACCTTC
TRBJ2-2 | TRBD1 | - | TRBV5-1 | CASSLSGTGGTGELFF | TGCGCCAGCAGCTTGTCTGGGACAGGGGGGACCGGGGAGCTGTTTTTT
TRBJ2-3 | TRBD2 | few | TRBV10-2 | CASSEPSGGTDTQYF | TGCGCCAGCAGTGAGCCTAGCGGGGGCACAGATACGCAGTATTTT
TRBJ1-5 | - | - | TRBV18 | CASSPQFGSNQPQHF | TGTGCCAGCTCACCACAGTTCGGTAGCAATCAGCCCCAGCATTTT
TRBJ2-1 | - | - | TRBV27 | CASSSQGGNEQFF | TGTGCCAGCAGTAGTCAGGGGGGCAATGAGCAGTTCTTC
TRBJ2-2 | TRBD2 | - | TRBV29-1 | CSVELAGTNTGELFF | TGCAGCGTTGAGTTAGCGGGGACCAACACCGGGGAGCTGTTTTTT
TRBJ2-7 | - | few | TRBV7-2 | CASSPSYSYEQYF | TGTGCCAGCAGTCCCTCGTACTCCTACGAGCAGTACTTC
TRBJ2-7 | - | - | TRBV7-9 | CASSLDRSSATYEQYF | TGTGCCAGCAGCTTAGATCGGAGTAGCGCAACCTACGAGCAGTACTTC
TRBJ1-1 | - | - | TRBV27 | CASSLTAGETEAFF | TGTGCCAGCAGTTTGACAGCGGGGGAGACTGAAGCTTTCTTT
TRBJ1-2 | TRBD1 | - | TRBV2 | CASSEASDRGEINYGYTF | TGTGCCAGCAGTGAAGCGTCTGACAGGGGGGAGATTAACTATGGCTACACCTTC
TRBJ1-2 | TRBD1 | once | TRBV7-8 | CASSYGGSGQVGSYTF | TGTGCCAGCAGCTACGGGGGGTCGGGACAGGTCGGGAGCTACACCTTC
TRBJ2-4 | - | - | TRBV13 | CASSLLGIQYF | TGTGCCAGCAGCTTACTCGGGATTCAGTACTTC
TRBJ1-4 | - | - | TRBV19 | CASSTGRRATNEKLFF | TGTGCCAGTAGTACCGGCAGGAGGGCAACTAATGAAAAACTGTTTTTT
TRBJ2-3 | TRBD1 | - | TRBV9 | CASSVGQGAGDTQYF | TGTGCCAGCAGCGTAGGACAGGGGGCAGGTGATACGCAGTATTTT
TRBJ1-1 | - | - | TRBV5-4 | CASSSPDRLNTEAFF | TGTGCCAGCAGCTCTCCGGACAGACTGAACACTGAAGCTTTCTTT
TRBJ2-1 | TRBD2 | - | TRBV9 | CASSPSGGTLGDEQFF | TGTGCCAGCAGCCCTAGCGGGGGTACCTTGGGGGATGAGCAGTTCTTC
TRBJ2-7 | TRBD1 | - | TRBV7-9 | CASSPRDRGPEQYF | TGTGCCAGCAGCCCAAGGGACAGGGGGCCTGAGCAGTACTTC
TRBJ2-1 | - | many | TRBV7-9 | CASSPPRGGNEQFF | TGTGCCAGCAGCCCTCCGAGGGGGGGGAATGAGCAGTTCTTC
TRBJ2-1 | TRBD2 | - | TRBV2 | CASGFSGGAFDEQFF | TGTGCCAGCGGCTTTAGCGGGGGGGCCTTCGATGAGCAGTTCTTC
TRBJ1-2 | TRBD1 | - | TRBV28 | CASSLTGTVDGYTF | TGTGCCAGCAGTTTAACGGGGACAGTTGATGGCTACACCTTC
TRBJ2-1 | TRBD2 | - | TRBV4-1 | CASSQDRTSGYNEQFF | TGCGCCAGCAGCCAAGATCGGACTAGCGGCTACAATGAGCAGTTCTTC
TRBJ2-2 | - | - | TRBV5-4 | CASSDPGDPNTGELFF | TGTGCCAGCAGCGACCCAGGGGACCCGAACACCGGGGAGCTGTTTTTT
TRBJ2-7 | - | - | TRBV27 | CASSSYPTGYEQYF | TGTGCCAGCAGTTCCTACCCTACGGGTTACGAGCAGTACTTC
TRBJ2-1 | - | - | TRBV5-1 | CASSLGLTNEQFF | TGCGCCAGCAGCTTGGGTCTAACCAATGAGCAGTTCTTC